This T cell receptor beta chain derives from a study of CD8 T cells in ankylosing spondylitis. Whole-study results and caveats: In ankylosing spondylitis blood, a motif of about eight highly homologous TCR beta variants appeared characteristic. Clones linked to the disease showed a CD8+ phenotype. They occurred at relatively low frequencies in peripheral blood.

TCRdb itself ran the 5' RACE reads through MiXCR, one entry per CDR3 protein. The sample yields 700,000 to 1,000,000 distinct CDR3 sequences, about an eighth seen once. Germline values: CDR1 KGHSH, CDR2 LQKENI. V lost 3 bases and J lost 1, with 13 bases in between. The CDR3 is made up of 15 amino acids. Of note for this clonotype: Its antigen is currently unknown.

This receptor was obtained from a male donor with ankylosing spondylitis. This rearrangement joins TRBV18 to TRBJ2-7; TRBD2 might be the D (6 bases). Sequencing was done on a sample of blood, either unsorted or a sorted T cell fraction (not recorded which). As DNA, the CDR3 is TGTGCCAGCTCACCTACGGGACTCGGTTCCTACGAGCAGTACTTC. This sequence encodes CASSPTGLGSYEQYF.